This T cell receptor beta chain was sequenced during a study of T cells in Graves' hyperthyroidism and ophthalmopathy. This clonotype appeared many times. Its antigen is still unknown. V shed 6 bases, J shed 2 bases, and the junction held 6 bases outside the gene matches. The CDR3 extends over 15 amino acids. The V gene's germline CDR1 is ENHRY and CDR2 SYGVKD. The study, taken as a whole, reports: Among thyroid clonotypes expanded above 0.001, most also appeared in blood. A 13 V-J signature model discriminated ophthalmopathy versus stable hyperthyroidism.

The investigators amplified TCR beta CDR3 regions from RNA transcripts. First-round RT-PCR targeting the TCR CDR3 was performed with the HTBI primer set. MiXCR was run by TCRdb on the multiplex PCR reads, yielding one entry per CDR3 protein. This repertoire shows 100,000 to 130,000 distinct CDR3 sequences, about 15% found once; its top ten account for 42%. The PBMCs were sourced from fresh peripheral blood (about 10 ml). The source of this sequence is a woman between 50 and 59 years old with Graves' hyperthyroidism. The sequencing input was blood. This chain joins TRBV10-3 and TRBJ2-3; 9 nucleotides agree with TRBD1. The CDR3 reads CAIRAGTGYTDTQYF. The DNA for the CDR3 is TGTGCCATCAGAGCCGGGACAGGGTACACAGATACGCAGTATTTT.